This record looks at one TCR beta chain sequence and its context. Its matching antigen is unknown. The data originate from a study of CD8+ T cells in alopecia areata. Study-wide background: Treatment of the treated patients consisted of oral tofacitinib, 5 to 10 mg twice daily.

General observations from the study: Scalp lesions, especially in alopecia totalis/universalis, had higher clonality than normal scalp.

Extraction of RNA preceded its reverse transcription into cDNA, which served as the sequencing template. Measured with immunoSEQ multiplex PCR; TCRdb has only the in-frame clones, and not every one. The sample contains some 180,000 clones, over 55% of which appear only once. The V segment lost 6 bases and the J segment 2 bases; nucleotides outside the gene matches: 5. The CDR3 totals 15 residues. Looked up from germline, CDR1 is LNHDA and CDR2 is SQIVND (reference sequence). The chain combines TRBV19 with TRBJ2-5; 11 nucleotides align to TRBD2. The sequence was collected from a human donor with alopecia areata. This sample comprised CD4+ T cells sorted from blood, obtained at week 0. The CDR3 region is CASRTLAGEQETQYF. DNA for the CDR3: TGTGCCAGTAGGACACTAGCGGGGGAGCAAGAGACCCAGTACTTC.